This TCR beta chain was found in a study of T cells in Graves' hyperthyroidism and ophthalmopathy. As for the study in general: The authors collected peripheral blood at initial diagnosis, before any treatment.

When ophthalmopathy did not progress within 18 months, Graves' hyperthyroidism was considered stable. Subjects aged 18 to 65 presented with newly diagnosed hyperthyroidism of less than 2 months' duration. The germline V gene encodes CDR1 GTSNPN and CDR2 SVGIG (reference sequence). Germline trimming cut 3 bases from V and 8 bases from J; bases unmatched to any gene: 6. The CDR3 is 13 amino acids. Amplification targeted TCR beta CDR3 regions from RNA transcripts. Initially, a first-round RT-PCR of the TCR CDR3 employed the HTBI primer set. MiXCR, applied by TCRdb to the multiplex PCR reads, yields one record per CDR3 protein. The sample lists around 340,000 distinct CDR3 sequences, 16% occurring once. This clonotype was seen repeatedly, ten times or more.

The rearrangement joins TRBV30 to TRBJ2-4, with 8 bases identical to TRBD1. The sequence derives from a young man with Graves' hyperthyroidism. Sequencing was performed on blood. CDR3 in amino acids: CAWRGQGRDIQYF. The CDR3 region has the DNA TGTGCCTGGAGAGGACAGGGAAGGGACATTCAGTACTTC. The full variable domain, its missing parts supplied by reference TRBV30 and TRBJ2-4, is SQTIHQWPATLVQPVGSPLSLECTVEGTSNPNLYWYRQAAGRGLQLLFYSVGIGQISSEVPQNLSASRPQDRQFILSSKKLLLSDSGFYLCAWRGQGRDIQYFGAGTRLSVL.